These 13 T cell receptor beta chains originate from one sample sequenced in a study of T-cell memory formation after mild COVID-19. From the 5' RACE reads, TCRdb called clonotypes with MiXCR, one entry per CDR3 protein. Found here are around 110,000 distinct CDR3 sequences, 15% to 20% of them singletons; the top ten hold roughly 27%. The sample was PBMCs or a T cell subset sorted from them (not recorded which). The receptors were gathered from an adult woman who had mild COVID-19 (a few samples of this study predate the infection). Cell type and time point are not known.

This clonotype turned up a few times. The gene calls are TRBV7-9 and TRBJ2-2; D not certain. In germline, CDR1 is SEHNR, CDR2 FQNEAQ (reference sequence). V was pared by 1 base and J by 3 bases, with 9 bases between. The CDR3 has 15 amino acids. The CDR3 here is CASSLGFLDTGELFF. In nucleotides, the CDR3 is TGTGCCAGCAGCTTAGGGTTCCTGGACACCGGGGAGCTGTTTTTT.

The genes are TRBV12-3 or TRBV12-4 and TRBJ2-3; 11 bases are shared with TRBD1. This CDR3 is built from 15 residues. J gave up 8 bases and V 6 bases, and 10 bases lay outside the gene matches. The CDR3 sequence is CASSHPGQGAGTQYF. The DNA for the CDR3 is TGTGCCAGCAGCCACCCTGGACAGGGGGCAGGTACGCAGTATTTT.

Only a few counts were recorded for this clonotype. The V call is TRBV6-2 or TRBV6-3, the J call TRBJ2-2; D gene uncertain. The CDR3 spans 13 residues. The V and J ends lost 5 bases and 5 bases respectively, with 9 bases between them. The germline V gene encodes CDR1 MNHEY and CDR2 SVGEGT. DNA of the CDR3: TGTGCCAGCAGTCCACTGGGAACCGGGGAGCTGTTTTTT. Translated, it gives CASSPLGTGELFF.

The chain links TRBV4-2 to TRBJ2-2; a possible D gene is TRBD2 (5 bases). This CDR3 is built from 16 residues. V shed 1 base and J shed 6 bases, with 15 bases lying between them. CDR1 and CDR2 (germline): LGHNA, YNFKEQ. CDR3 in DNA: TGTGCCAGCAGCCAAGGAGTGAACGAAGCGGCCGGGGAGCTGTTTTTT. Residues: CASSQGVNEAAGELFF.

This clonotype was seen a few times. The chain couples TRBV7-9 to TRBJ2-1, with D possibly matching TRBD1 (7 bases). Germline CDR1 SEHNR, CDR2 FQNEAQ (reference sequence). The CDR3 is 14 residues long. V lost 5 bases and J 7 bases, leaving 15 bases between the germline ends. The CDR3 reads CASSPGGTVNEQFF. CDR3 coding DNA: TGTGCCAGCAGCCCAGGCGGGACAGTTAATGAGCAGTTCTTC.

This chain connects TRBV7-6 to TRBJ2-1; 7 nucleotides agree with TRBD1. The CDR3 length is 13 residues. The V gene's germline CDR1 is SGHVS and CDR2 FNYEAQ. V lost 4 bases, J lost 6 bases, and 3 bases stayed unmatched. CDR3 loop: CASSSRQGNEQFF. DNA for the CDR3: TGTGCCAGCAGCTCTAGACAGGGCAATGAGCAGTTCTTC.

This clonotype was recorded a few times. This chain connects TRBV4-3 to TRBJ2-3; D ambiguous. Trimming stripped 0 bases from V and 6 bases from J, with 7 bases between. Germline loops: CDR1 LGHNA, CDR2 YSLEER. This CDR3 is 13 amino acids long. CDR3: CASSQEFRDTQYF. Written as DNA, the CDR3 is TGCGCCAGCAGCCAAGAGTTTCGGGATACGCAGTATTTT.

This clonotype was counted only a few times. This sequence joins TRBV7-8 and TRBJ2-5; maybe TRBD2 (6 bases). V gave up 4 bases and J gave up 1 base, with 16 bases separating them. Germline assignment: CDR1 SGHVS and CDR2 FQNEAQ. This CDR3 spans 16 amino acids. The CDR3 coding sequence is TGTGCCAGCAGCTCGCCTAGCGAAGCCTCCCAAGAGACCCAGTACTTC. Translation gives CASSSPSEASQETQYF.

A few counts support this clonotype. The chain joins TRBV11-2 to TRBJ2-1; D not resolved. V lost 1 base to trimming and J lost 8 bases, with 3 bases between them. The CDR3 runs 11 residues. Germline V lookup: CDR1 SGHAT, CDR2 FQNNGV. The CDR3 bases are TGTGCCAGCAGCTTAGGCTATGAGCAGTTCTTC. This translates into CASSLGYEQFF.

The rearrangement links TRBV29-1 to TRBJ1-1; D unclear. Germline CDR1 and CDR2: SQVTM and ANQGSEA. The V end lost 3 bases, the J end lost 1 base, and 12 bases lay between the germline ends. The length of the CDR3 is 14 residues. Written as DNA, the CDR3 is TGCAGCGTTGACGCCAAGGGTAAGAACACTGAAGCTTTCTTT. The encoded protein is CSVDAKGKNTEAFF.

This chain links TRBV7-9 with TRBJ2-1, with 7 bases fitting TRBD2. Germline loops: CDR1 SEHNR, CDR2 FQNEAQ (reference sequence). This CDR3 region has 13 residues. V lost 4 bases, J lost 5 bases, and 2 bases stayed unmatched. The CDR3 nucleotides are TGTGCCAGCAGCTCGGGACTAAACAATGAGCAGTTCTTC. This sequence encodes CASSSGLNNEQFF.

This clonotype was observed a handful of times. The rearrangement joins TRBV7-6 to TRBJ1-2, with D maybe TRBD1 (6 bases). Germline V CDR1 and CDR2: SGHVS, FNYEAQ. CDR3 size: 14 residues. Trimming cost V 5 bases and J 2 bases, with 12 bases left between them. CDR3 bases: TGTGCCAGCAGCCCAGGGGAAGGGAACTATGGCTACACCTTC. This translates into CASSPGEGNYGYTF.

The CDR3, as DNA: TGTGCCAGCGCCATCGGGACTAGCGGCTACAATGAGCAGTTCTTC. The encoded protein is CASAIGTSGYNEQFF. V and J are TRBV12-3 or TRBV12-4 and TRBJ2-1, with 11 bases that match TRBD2. The CDR3 covers 15 residues. The J segment lost 3 bases and the V segment lost 8 bases, leaving 6 bases of the junction unmatched.